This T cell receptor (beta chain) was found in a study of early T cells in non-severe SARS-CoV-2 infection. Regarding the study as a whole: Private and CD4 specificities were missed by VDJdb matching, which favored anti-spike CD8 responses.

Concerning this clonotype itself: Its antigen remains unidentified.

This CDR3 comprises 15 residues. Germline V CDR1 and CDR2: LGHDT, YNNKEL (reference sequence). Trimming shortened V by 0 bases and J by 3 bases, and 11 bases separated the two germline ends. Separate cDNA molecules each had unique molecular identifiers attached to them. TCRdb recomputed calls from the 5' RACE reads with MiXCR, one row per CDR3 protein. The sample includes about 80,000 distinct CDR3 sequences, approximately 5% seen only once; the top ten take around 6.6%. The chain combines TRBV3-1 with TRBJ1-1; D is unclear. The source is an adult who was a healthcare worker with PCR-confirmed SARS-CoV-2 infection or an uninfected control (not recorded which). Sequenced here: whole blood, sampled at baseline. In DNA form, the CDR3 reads TGTGCCAGCAGCCAAGATCCGGTCAGCTACACTGAAGCTTTCTTT. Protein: CASSQDPVSYTEAFF.